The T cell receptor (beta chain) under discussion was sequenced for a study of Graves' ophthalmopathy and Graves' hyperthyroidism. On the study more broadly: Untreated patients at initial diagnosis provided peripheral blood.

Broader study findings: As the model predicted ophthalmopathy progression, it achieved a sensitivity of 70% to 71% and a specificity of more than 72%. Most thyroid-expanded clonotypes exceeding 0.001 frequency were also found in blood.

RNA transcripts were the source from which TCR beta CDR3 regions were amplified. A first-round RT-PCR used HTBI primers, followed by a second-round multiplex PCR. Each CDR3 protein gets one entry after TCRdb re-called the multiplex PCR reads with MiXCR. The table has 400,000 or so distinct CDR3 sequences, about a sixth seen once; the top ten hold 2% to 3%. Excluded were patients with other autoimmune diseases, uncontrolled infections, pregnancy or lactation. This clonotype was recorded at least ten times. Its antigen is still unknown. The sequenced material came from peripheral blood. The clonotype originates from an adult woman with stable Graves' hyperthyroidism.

The CDR3 coding sequence is TGCAGCGTTGACCCCGGAAAAGAGACCCAGTACTTC. Amino acid sequence: CSVDPGKETQYF. This rearrangement joins TRBV29-1 to TRBJ2-5; D is ambiguous. CDR3 size: 12 residues. CDR1 and CDR2 from the germline V gene are SQVTM and ANQGSEA. The V gene lost 3 bases and the J gene lost 3 bases, with 8 bases spanning the gap.